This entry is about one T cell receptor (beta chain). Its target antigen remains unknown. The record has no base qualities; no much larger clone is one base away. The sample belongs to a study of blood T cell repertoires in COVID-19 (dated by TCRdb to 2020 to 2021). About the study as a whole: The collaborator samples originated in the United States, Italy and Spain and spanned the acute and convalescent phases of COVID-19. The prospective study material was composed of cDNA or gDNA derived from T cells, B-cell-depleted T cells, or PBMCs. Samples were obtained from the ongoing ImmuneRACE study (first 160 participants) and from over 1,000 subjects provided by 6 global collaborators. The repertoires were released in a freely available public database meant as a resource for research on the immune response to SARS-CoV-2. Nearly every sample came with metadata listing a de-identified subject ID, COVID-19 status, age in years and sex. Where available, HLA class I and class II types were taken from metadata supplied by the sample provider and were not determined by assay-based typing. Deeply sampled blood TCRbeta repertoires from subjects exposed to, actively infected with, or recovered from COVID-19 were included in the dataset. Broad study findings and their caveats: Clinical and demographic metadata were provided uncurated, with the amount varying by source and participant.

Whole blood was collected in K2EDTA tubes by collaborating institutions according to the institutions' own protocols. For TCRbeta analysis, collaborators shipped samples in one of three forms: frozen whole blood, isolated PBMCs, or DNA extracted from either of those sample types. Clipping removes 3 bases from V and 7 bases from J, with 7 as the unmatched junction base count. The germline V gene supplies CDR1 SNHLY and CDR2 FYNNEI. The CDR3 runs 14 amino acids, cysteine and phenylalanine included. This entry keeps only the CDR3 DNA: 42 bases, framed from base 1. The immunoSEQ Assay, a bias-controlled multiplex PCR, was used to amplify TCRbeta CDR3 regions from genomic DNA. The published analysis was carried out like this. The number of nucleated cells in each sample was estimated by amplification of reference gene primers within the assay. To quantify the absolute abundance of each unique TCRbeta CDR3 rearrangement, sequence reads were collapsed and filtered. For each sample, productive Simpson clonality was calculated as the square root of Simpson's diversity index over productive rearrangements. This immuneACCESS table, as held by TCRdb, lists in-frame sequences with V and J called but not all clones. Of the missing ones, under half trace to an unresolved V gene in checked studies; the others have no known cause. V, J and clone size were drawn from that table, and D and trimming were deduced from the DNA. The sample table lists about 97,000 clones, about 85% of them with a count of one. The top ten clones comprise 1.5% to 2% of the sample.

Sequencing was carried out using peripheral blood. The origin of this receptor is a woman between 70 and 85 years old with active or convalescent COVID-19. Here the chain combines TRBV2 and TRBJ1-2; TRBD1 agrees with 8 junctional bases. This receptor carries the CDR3 CASSEDRARSGYTF. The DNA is TGTGCCAGCAGTGAGGACAGGGCCAGGTCTGGCTACACCTTC.